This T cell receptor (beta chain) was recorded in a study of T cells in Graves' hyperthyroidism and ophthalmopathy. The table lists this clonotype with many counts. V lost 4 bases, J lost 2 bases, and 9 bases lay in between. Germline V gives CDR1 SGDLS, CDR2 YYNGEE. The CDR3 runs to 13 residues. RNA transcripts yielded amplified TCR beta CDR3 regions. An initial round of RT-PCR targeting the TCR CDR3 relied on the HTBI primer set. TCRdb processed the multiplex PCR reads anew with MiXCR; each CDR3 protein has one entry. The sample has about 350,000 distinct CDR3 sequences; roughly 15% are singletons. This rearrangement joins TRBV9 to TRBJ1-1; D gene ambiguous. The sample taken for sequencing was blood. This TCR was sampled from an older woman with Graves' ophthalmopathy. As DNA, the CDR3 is TGTGCCAGCAGCCCCCGGACCAACACTGAAGCTTTCTTT. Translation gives CASSPRTNTEAFF.